These T cell receptor beta chains were read from a single sample in a study of vaccination effects on CD4 cells after COVID-19. Antigens of these TCRs are unknown. TCRdb's table, derived via immunoSEQ multiplex PCR, lists solely in-frame clones and lacks some. This sample has 22,000 or so clones, with 70% to 85% found just once. This specimen was CD4+ T cells from PBMCs cultured with a peptide pool, taken before COVID-19 vaccination. The receptor set was obtained from a human donor who had a prior SARS-CoV-2 infection. CDR3s include the opening cysteine and the closing phenylalanine or tryptophan. The order of the fields is J gene, clone size, V gene, D gene, CDR3 DNA, CDR3 protein. D genes are given only for firm matches. Some rows mark clone size as missing; the rest say once, few, many or name a class of expanded clone.

>TRBJ2-7|NA|TRBV6-1|TRBD2
TGTGCCAGCAGTGCCCCACTGAGCGGGGATACCTACGAGCAGTACTTC
CASSAPLSGDTYEQYF
>TRBJ1-4|NA|TRBV5-1|TRBD1
TGCGCCAGCAGCGTGGGGGCGACAGGGTTGGGTGAAAAACTGTTTTTT
CASSVGATGLGEKLFF
>TRBJ2-3|NA|TRBV7-2|TRBD2
TGTGCCAGCAGCCGCAGGACTAGCGGGGGCACAGATACGCAGTATTTT
CASSRRTSGGTDTQYF
>TRBJ2-2|NA|TRBV7-3|NA
TGTGCCAGCAGCCAAAGAAGTTCTTTGGACACCGGGGAGCTGTTTTTT
CASSQRSSLDTGELFF
>TRBJ1-1|NA|TRBV6-5|NA
TGTGCCAGCAGTTACGGAGGGGTGAACACTGAAGCTTTCTTT
CASSYGGVNTEAFF
>TRBJ2-5|NA|TRBV4-2|NA
TGTGCCAGCAGCCAAGAAGGCCGGTTGGGGGAGACCCAGTACTTC
CASSQEGRLGETQYF
>TRBJ2-7|NA|TRBV6-5|TRBD1
TGTGCCAGCAGTCCCAGGGGGACCTCCTACGAGCAGTACTTC
CASSPRGTSYEQYF
>TRBJ2-3|once|TRBV7-3|TRBD1
TGTGCCAGCAGCCCCGGGACAGGGGGCCCAGATACGCAGTATTTT
CASSPGTGGPDTQYF
>TRBJ2-7|NA|TRBV11-2|NA
TGTGCCAGCAGCTTAGTTCAGGGGAGGGAGCAGTACTTC
CASSLVQGREQYF
>TRBJ2-3|NA|TRBV11-1|TRBD2
TGTGCCAGCAGCCCTAGCGGGGTTCGAGCAGATACGCAGTATTTT
CASSPSGVRADTQYF
>TRBJ2-7|NA|TRBV2|NA
TGTGCCAGCAGTCGGGTCCTCCTGAAGCAGCAGTACTTC
CASSRVLLKQQYF
>TRBJ2-7|NA|TRBV6-5|TRBD2
TGTGCCAGCAGAACGACTAGCGCAACCTACGAGCAGTACTTC
CASRTTSATYEQYF
>TRBJ2-2|NA|TRBV7-2|NA
TGTGCCAGCAGCTTAGGGTGGCCTGTCGGGGAGCTGTTTTTT
CASSLGWPVGELFF
>TRBJ1-2|few|TRBV27|NA
TGTGCCAGCAGTCCGCTTGGGGACCCTAACTATGGCTACACCTTC
CASSPLGDPNYGYTF
>TRBJ1-5|few|TRBV5-3|NA
TGTGCCAGAAGCTCGCGCTCGTTAAATCAGCCCCAGCATTTT
CARSSRSLNQPQHF
>TRBJ1-2|NA|TRBV2|NA
TGTGCCAGCAGGAGGGACATCAGCTATGGCTACACCTTC
CASRRDISYGYTF
>TRBJ2-5|NA|TRBV23-1|TRBD1
TGCGCCAGCGGACCCCGGGACAGGGAAAAGACCCAGTACTTC
CASGPRDREKTQYF
>TRBJ2-2|NA|TRBV5-1|TRBD1
TGCGCCAGCAGCTTCCAACAGGGGGCGAGCACCGGGGAGCTGTTTTTT
CASSFQQGASTGELFF
>TRBJ2-3|NA|TRBV2|NA
TGTGCCAGCAGTTGGACTGTGCCTAATACGCAGTATTTT
CASSWTVPNTQYF
>TRBJ2-2|few|TRBV5-1|TRBD1
TGCGCCAGCAGCTTGGCAGGGGGCTACTTCGGGGAGCTGTTTTTT
CASSLAGGYFGELFF
>TRBJ2-1|NA|TRBV21-1|NA
TGTGCCAGGGGCAATGGACAGCACACTCTGGGGGATGAGCAGTTCTTC
CARGNGQHTLGDEQFF
>TRBJ2-1|NA|TRBV7-8|TRBD2
TGTGCCAGCAGCTCCCTACTTAGAGCGGGAGTGTCCTACAATGAGCAGTTCTTC
CASSSLLRAGVSYNEQFF
>TRBJ2-5|NA|TRBV12-5|TRBD1
TGTGCTAGTGGCCTGAGCCGGGGGACAGGGGTCGAGACCCAGTACTTC
CASGLSRGTGVETQYF
>TRBJ2-3|NA|TRBV18|NA
TGTGCCAGCTCACCACTTGGTACAGTCGCGAATACGCAGTATTTT
CASSPLGTVANTQYF
>TRBJ1-2|NA|TRBV5-6|NA
TGTGCCAGCAGCCGGACACCTCCCTATGGCTACACCTTC
CASSRTPPYGYTF
>TRBJ2-2|NA|TRBV7-2|NA
TGTGCCAGCAGCTCCCCAGGTGGGGCCGGGGAGCTGTTTTTT
CASSSPGGAGELFF
>TRBJ2-7|NA|TRBV7-6|TRBD1
TGTGCCAGCAGCCCGGTACGACAGGGGAACGAGCAGTACTTC
CASSPVRQGNEQYF
>TRBJ2-5|NA|TRBV5-6|TRBD2
TGTGCCAGCAGCTTGTATCGGTATAGCGGGAAAGAAGAGACCCAGTACTTC
CASSLYRYSGKEETQYF
>TRBJ2-5|NA|TRBV12-3/TRBV12-4|NA
TGTGCCAGCAGTTTAGAATACCAAGAGACCCAGTACTTC
CASSLEYQETQYF
>TRBJ2-7|NA|TRBV5-1|TRBD2
TGCGCCAGCAGCTCTGTAGCGGGGGGGTATGTCTACGAGCAGTACTTC
CASSSVAGGYVYEQYF
>TRBJ1-3|NA|TRBV9|NA
TGTGCCAGCAATAGTGGCGGAAACACCATATATTTT
CASNSGGNTIYF
>TRBJ2-6|NA|TRBV19|NA
TGTGCCAGTAGTATTACAAGCTCCCTGGGCTCTGGGGCCAACGTCCTGACTTTC
CASSITSSLGSGANVLTF
>TRBJ1-1|NA|TRBV7-3|NA
TGTGCCAGCAGCTTAATGTCACAGGGCATGGGTACTGAAGCTTTCTTT
CASSLMSQGMGTEAFF
>TRBJ2-3|once|TRBV5-4|TRBD2
TGTGCCAGCAGCTCTCGGACTAGCGGGACACATACGCAGTATTTT
CASSSRTSGTHTQYF
>TRBJ2-2|NA|TRBV4-1|TRBD2
TGCGCCAGCAGCCAAGCCCGACTAGCGGGAGTCGGGGAGCTGTTTTTT
CASSQARLAGVGELFF
>TRBJ2-5|NA|TRBV7-8|NA
TGTGCCAGCAGCTTATGGGGCAGATTCGTAAGGACAGACTTCCAAGAGACCCAGTACTTC
CASSLWGRFVRTDFQETQYF
>TRBJ2-1|NA|TRBV4-1|TRBD1
TGCGCCAGCAGCCAAGGACAGGGGGCATGGAATGAGCAGTTCTTC
CASSQGQGAWNEQFF
>TRBJ2-7|NA|TRBV7-9|NA
TGTGCCAGCAGCTTTTCCTACGAGCAGTACTTC
CASSFSYEQYF
>TRBJ2-5|once|TRBV2|NA
TGTGCCAGCAGTGACTCGGAAGGGGCCGGGGAGGTCGAGACCCAGTACTTC
CASSDSEGAGEVETQYF
>TRBJ1-2|NA|TRBV7-9|NA
TGTGCCAGCAGCTTAACAACTGGCTACACCTTC
CASSLTTGYTF
>TRBJ1-2|NA|TRBV9|NA
TGTGCCAGCAGCCCGACCTACCACTATGGCTACACCTTC
CASSPTYHYGYTF